These 25 T cell receptor beta chains originate from one sample sequenced in a study of blood T cell repertoires in COVID-19. Some clones are missing from TCRdb's copy, which holds only in-frame ones; the method was immunoSEQ multiplex PCR. The sample holds 200,000 to 300,000 clones, approximately 86% seen once. Sequencing input: peripheral blood. The receptors here all came from a woman aged 55-75 years with active or convalescent COVID-19.

The chain uses TRBV19 and TRBJ1-4; TRBD1 might be the D (5 bases). In germline, CDR1 is LNHDA, CDR2 SQIVND (reference sequence). The length of the CDR3 is 13 residues. Trimming stripped 5 bases from V and 7 bases from J, with 11 bases between. CDR3 protein: CASSPRQSEKLFF. CDR3 bases: TGTGCCAGTAGTCCCCGACAGAGTGAAAAACTGTTTTTT.

J is TRBJ2-4 and V is TRBV27; 9 nucleotides align to TRBD1. The CDR3 totals 14 residues. Germline values: CDR1 MNHEY, CDR2 SMNVEV (reference sequence). V lost 3 bases, J lost 6 bases, and 3 bases stayed unmatched. The CDR3 sequence is CASSFGTGLNIQYF. CDR3 nucleotides: TGTGCCAGCAGTTTCGGGACAGGGCTAAACATTCAGTACTTC.

This chain connects TRBV28 to TRBJ1-1; TRBD1 aligns across 9 bases. Germline V lookup: CDR1 MDHEN, CDR2 SYDVKM. This CDR3 has 14 amino acids. After removal of 3 bases from V and 1 base from J, the junction contained 0 bases not matched to a gene. CDR3: CASSLGQGNTEAFF. The CDR3 DNA sequence: TGTGCCAGCAGTTTGGGACAGGGGAACACTGAAGCTTTCTTT.

This rearrangement joins TRBV10-1 to TRBJ2-1, with 13 bases aligning to TRBD2. Per germline, CDR1 WNHNN and CDR2 SYGVQD (reference sequence). This CDR3 contains 16 residues. V lost 2 bases, J lost 4 bases, and 2 bases stayed unmatched. Here the CDR3 reads CASSEELAGGYNEQFF. The CDR3 DNA reads TGCGCCAGCAGTGAGGAACTAGCGGGAGGGTACAATGAGCAGTTCTTC.

The CDR3 sequence: CASSLDLQGNSPLHF. In DNA form, the CDR3 reads TGTGCCAGCAGCTTAGATTTACAGGGCAATTCACCCCTCCACTTT. The chain uses TRBV7-9 and TRBJ1-6, with TRBD1 as a possible D gene (6 bases). This CDR3 is built from 15 residues. The germline V and J ends were trimmed by 1 base and 7 bases, with 11 bases remaining between them. Germline V CDR1 and CDR2: SEHNR, FQNEAQ (reference sequence).

The CDR3 nucleotides are TGTGCCAGCAGTCAAGAATTGGCAGTCGACGAGCAGTACGTC. Residues: CASSQELAVDEQYV. The chain employs TRBV2 and TRBJ2-7; D ambiguous. This CDR3 has 14 amino acids. V lost 5 bases to trimming and J lost 5 bases, with 16 bases between them. The germline gives CDR1 SNHLY, CDR2 FYNNEI.

The V gene is TRBV10-1, the J gene TRBJ1-1, with TRBD1 matching 9 bases. Germline CDR1 and CDR2: WNHNN and SYGVQD (reference sequence). The J segment lost 4 bases and the V segment lost 5 bases, leaving 2 bases of the junction unmatched. This CDR3 region has 13 residues. The CDR3 region has the DNA TGCGCCAGCAGTAAGACAGGGGGCACTGAAGCTTTCTTT. It encodes CASSKTGGTEAFF.

The chain couples TRBV18 to TRBJ2-5; D is unclear. V gave up 2 bases and J gave up 6 bases, with 7 bases separating them. The CDR3 spans 12 residues. Germline V CDR1 and CDR2: KGHSH, LQKENI. The CDR3 loop reads CASSPLEKTQYF. CDR3 coding DNA: TGTGCCAGCTCACCATTAGAGAAGACCCAGTACTTC.

This rearrangement joins TRBV10-2 to TRBJ1-6, with a possible D match to TRBD1 (6 bases). There are 17 residues in the CDR3. Germline V gene lookup returns CDR1 WSHSY and CDR2 SAAADI. The V end lost 5 bases, the J end lost 0 bases, and 14 bases lay between the germline ends. The CDR3 DNA reads TGCGCCAGCAGTTCACAGGGTTGGAGCTCCTATAATTCACCCCTCCACTTT. Translating it yields CASSSQGWSSYNSPLHF.

This clone was detected a few times. V and J are TRBV15 and TRBJ2-3, with D perhaps matching TRBD2 (6 bases). CDR3 length: 17 amino acids. Deletions cut 5 bases from V and 2 bases from J, with 20 bases between. Germline V gene sequence: CDR1 LNHNV, CDR2 YYDKDF (reference sequence). The CDR3 is CATSSPEAGRNTDTQYF. The CDR3 region has the DNA TGTGCCACCAGCTCCCCCGAGGCGGGGCGAAACACAGATACGCAGTATTTT.

This chain joins TRBV19 and TRBJ1-2, with D possibly being TRBD1 (6 bases). The CDR3 contains 14 residues. CDR1 is LNHDA and CDR2 is SQIVND in the germline V gene (reference sequence). The germline V and J ends were trimmed by 3 bases and 5 bases, with 13 bases remaining between them. This CDR3 reads CASSIKGEPYGYTF. The CDR3 bases are TGTGCCAGTAGTATCAAGGGGGAGCCTTATGGCTACACCTTC. Full variable domain (missing parts from reference TRBV19 and TRBJ1-2): DGGITQSPKYLFRKEGQNVTLSCEQNLNHDAMYWYRQDPGQGLRLIYYSQIVNDFQKGDIAEGYSVSREKKESFPLTVTSAQKNPTAFYLCASSIKGEPYGYTFGSGTRLTVV.

The CDR3 nucleotides read TGTGCCAGCAGCTACGGGGGGGCCAATGAGCAGTTCTTC. Its translation is CASSYGGANEQFF. The chain carries TRBV7-2 and TRBJ2-1, with 8 bases that match TRBD2. CDR3 length: 13 residues. Per germline, CDR1 SGHTA and CDR2 FQGNSA. V shed 4 bases and J 6 bases; nucleotides not matched to a gene: 2.

This chain joins TRBV19 and TRBJ2-7, with a weak D call TRBD2 (5 bases). V lost 1 base and J 4 bases, leaving 17 bases between the germline ends. Germline-derived CDR1 and CDR2 are LNHDA and SQIVND (reference sequence). This CDR3 has 16 amino acids. CDR3 sequence: CASSIALYGVRYEQYF. The CDR3 DNA is TGTGCCAGTAGTATAGCTTTGTACGGGGTCCGTTACGAGCAGTACTTC.

V is TRBV7-9 and J is TRBJ1-2; maybe TRBD1 (5 bases). Germline lookup yields CDR1 SEHNR and CDR2 FQNEAQ (reference sequence). This CDR3 contains 13 residues. V was cut by 6 bases and J by 6 bases, with 14 bases left in between. CDR3 residues: CASRPDTSHGYTF. As DNA, the CDR3 is TGTGCCAGCAGACCGGACACGAGCCATGGCTACACCTTC.

The gene calls are TRBV9 and TRBJ2-7; 7 bases are a match to TRBD2. This CDR3 spans 15 amino acids. Germline V gene lookup returns CDR1 SGDLS and CDR2 YYNGEE. Unmatched junction bases numbered 5, after V lost 0 bases and J lost 2 bases. DNA of the CDR3: TGTGCCAGCAGCGTAGGGCTAGCGGACACCTACGAGCAGTACTTC. Protein sequence: CASSVGLADTYEQYF.

The rearrangement links TRBV28 to TRBJ2-3; 7 bases agree with TRBD2. V lost 5 bases and J lost 0; bases outside the gene matches: 11. CDR1 is MDHEN, CDR2 SYDVKM, per germline. This CDR3 has 17 amino acids. CDR3 amino acids: CASSTPETSYSTDTQYF. Written as DNA, the CDR3 is TGTGCCAGCAGTACGCCCGAGACTAGCTACAGCACAGATACGCAGTATTTT.

This clone is a singleton in its sample. V gene TRBV4-1 combines with J gene TRBJ2-7; the match to TRBD2 covers 10 bases. This CDR3 has 15 residues. Per germline, CDR1 MGHRA and CDR2 YSYEKL. V shed 1 base, J shed 0 bases, and the junction held 0 bases outside the gene matches. The CDR3: CASSQGLAGSYEQYF. CDR3 coding DNA: TGCGCCAGCAGCCAAGGACTAGCGGGCTCCTACGAGCAGTACTTC.

V is TRBV5-4 and J is TRBJ1-4; 9 nucleotides match TRBD1. The CDR3 sequence is 16 residues long. CDR1 is SGHNT and CDR2 is YYREEE in the germline V gene (reference sequence). Germline trimming cut 4 bases from V and 4 bases from J; bases unmatched to any gene: 8. CDR3 in amino acids: CASSDGQGRINEKLFF. DNA for the CDR3: TGTGCCAGCAGCGATGGACAGGGGAGGATTAATGAAAAACTGTTTTTT.

The chain couples TRBV24-1 to TRBJ2-7; 8 bases align to TRBD1. Germline CDR1 KGHDR, CDR2 SFDVKD. V trimming: 5 bases; J trimming: 2 bases; junction bases outside the gene matches: 10. The CDR3 extends over 16 amino acids. In DNA, the CDR3 is TGTGCCACCAGTGCTACAACAGGACAGGGCGCCTACGAGCAGTACGTC. Translating gives CATSATTGQGAYEQYV.

This chain links TRBV28 with TRBJ2-5, with TRBD1 identical over 9 bases. After removal of 6 bases from V and 2 bases from J, the junction contained 16 bases not matched to a gene. The CDR3 contains 18 residues. Germline CDR1 MDHEN, CDR2 SYDVKM. Here the CDR3 reads CASSPATRDREDQETQYF. For the CDR3, the DNA is TGTGCCAGCAGCCCAGCCACCCGGGACAGGGAGGATCAAGAGACCCAGTACTTC.

V gene TRBV12-3 or TRBV12-4 combines with J gene TRBJ1-2; the match to TRBD1 covers 10 bases. The trim removed 11 bases at V and 4 bases at J, leaving 4 bases unmatched. CDR3 length: 12 residues. The CDR3: CASRTGGYGYTF. The CDR3 DNA reads TGTGCCTCAAGGACAGGGGGCTATGGCTACACCTTC.

This chain uses TRBV3-1 (or the pseudogene TRBV3-2) with TRBJ2-3, with 8 bases matching TRBD2. V was pared by 6 bases and J by 0 bases, with 11 bases of the junction left unmatched. Germline V gene lookup returns CDR1 LGHDT and CDR2 YNNKEL (reference sequence). This CDR3 has 17 residues. The CDR3 nucleotides read TGTGCCAGCAGTATCAGGAGCGGGGGAATAAGCACAGATACGCAGTATTTT. As protein: CASSIRSGGISTDTQYF.

The V gene is TRBV11-3, the J gene TRBJ2-5; TRBD2 matches at 12 bases. V lost 5 bases, J lost 4 bases, and 5 bases stayed unmatched. This CDR3 has 15 residues. The V gene's germline CDR1 is SGHNT and CDR2 YENEEA. Here the CDR3 reads CASSASGRAAETQYF. CDR3 nucleotide sequence: TGTGCCAGCAGCGCTAGCGGGAGGGCCGCAGAGACCCAGTACTTC.

J is TRBJ2-7 and V is TRBV6-5; no reliable D call. Germline V CDR1 and CDR2: MNHEY, SVGAGI. Trimming took off 8 bases at V and 1 base at J, with 9 bases between the two ends. This CDR3 has 12 residues. This CDR3 is CASAPGSYEQYF. DNA for the CDR3: TGTGCCAGCGCTCCCGGGTCCTACGAGCAGTACTTC.

The chain uses TRBV7-3 and TRBJ2-3; tentative D call: TRBD2 (6 bases). The V gene lost 0 bases and the J gene lost 1 base, with 11 bases spanning the gap. Germline V CDR1 and CDR2: SGHTA, FQGTGA. The CDR3 extends over 16 amino acids. CDR3 sequence (DNA): TGTGCCAGCAGCTTAACCGGGGGAGCGGGCACAGATACGCAGTATTTT. Its translation: CASSLTGGAGTDTQYF. Full variable domain (rest looked up from reference TRBV7-3 and TRBJ2-3): GAGVSQTPSNKVTEKGKYVELRCDPISGHTALYWYRQSLGQGPEFLIYFQGTGAADDSGLPNDRFFAVRPEGSVSTLKIQRTERGDSAVYLCASSLTGGAGTDTQYFGPGTRLTVL.